The 22 T cell receptor beta chains in this list originate from one sample, sequenced in a study of tumor and adjacent non-tumor tissue in lung cancer. This sample's RNA came from whole unsorted tissue. The library came from three nested PCR rounds adapted from ARM-PCR protocols. Using its own MiXCR run on the multiplex PCR reads, TCRdb lists one record per CDR3 protein. The sample includes roughly 81,000 distinct CDR3 sequences, about three fifths seen only once; the top ten take roughly 15%. What was sequenced was lung tumor tissue. Source of these receptors: a man aged 65 to 79 with non-small cell lung cancer.

The sample holds many counts of this clonotype. V gene TRBV20-1 combines with J gene TRBJ2-5; the D is unclear. Deletions cut 1 base from V and 4 bases from J, with 4 bases between. Germline CDR1 and CDR2: DFQATT and SNEGSKA (reference sequence). The CDR3 totals 11 residues. The CDR3 sequence is CSARVVETQYF. DNA of the CDR3: TGCAGTGCTAGAGTGGTAGAGACCCAGTACTTC.

As regards this clonotype: The junction shows a germline mismatch at one end, possibly a read error. The chain couples TRBV11-3 to TRBJ1-1, with D uncertain. CDR3 length equals 16 residues. Germline CDR1 reads SGHNT; CDR2 reads YENEEA. CDR3 in DNA: TGTGCCAACAGCCGCAGCGGGATAAATATGAACGCTGAAGCTTTCTTT. Amino acid sequence: CANSRSGINMNAEAFF.

Details on this clonotype: The junction and the germline gene differ at one end; a read error may be behind it. The chain couples TRBV10-3 to TRBJ2-5; 7 nucleotides match TRBD2. Germline V lookup: CDR1 ENHRY, CDR2 SYGVKD. This CDR3 has 15 amino acids. This CDR3 is CAISAPTGGPRTRYF. CDR3 coding DNA: TGTGCCATCAGTGCCCCAACGGGAGGACCTCGGACCCGGTACTTC.

CDR3 amino acids: CANSLDRTTITDTQYF. The CDR3 DNA sequence: TGTGCCAACAGTTTAGACAGGACGACTATCACAGATACGCAGTATTTT. The chain joins TRBV11-2 to TRBJ2-3; D is perhaps TRBD1 (6 bases). Trimming shortened V by 10 bases and J by 2 bases, and 22 bases separated the two germline ends. CDR3 length: 16 residues. Germline assignment: CDR1 SGHAT and CDR2 FQNNGV.

This clonotype ranks as medium-sized. This chain links TRBV11-2 with TRBJ2-7; D gene ambiguous. Germline-derived CDR1 and CDR2 are SGHAT and FQNNGV. The CDR3 length is 14 residues. V was trimmed by 5 bases and J by 5 bases, leaving 16 bases between them. The CDR3 region has the DNA TGTGCCAGCAGCCCCCTCACAGTAAGAAACGAGCAGTACTTC. Amino acids: CASSPLTVRNEQYF.

Many counts were recorded for this clonotype. The chain combines TRBV13 with TRBJ2-3; 9 bases are a match to TRBD2. The CDR3 is made up of 14 amino acids. The J segment lost 6 bases and the V segment lost 4 bases, leaving 5 bases of the junction unmatched. Germline loops: CDR1 PRHDT, CDR2 FYEKMQ (reference sequence). CDR3 sequence reads: CASSSPSGADTQYF. In DNA, the CDR3 is TGTGCCAGCAGCTCCCCTAGCGGGGCGGATACGCAGTATTTT.

By share of the sample, this clonotype is medium-sized (0.01 to 0.1%). The J gene is TRBJ1-2, the V gene TRBV6-7; no firm D call. TRBV6-7 is sorted into the ORF group, with uncertain function. This CDR3 spans 12 amino acids. The V gene lost 2 bases and the J gene lost 8 bases, with 9 bases spanning the gap. As DNA, the CDR3 is TGTGCCAGCAGTTACAGTCAGAGAGGCTACACCTTC. As protein: CASSYSQRGYTF.

As regards this clonotype: A much larger clone differs from this one at a single base, so this may be a read error. The DNA of the CDR3 is TGTGCCTGGAGGTCGACTAGCGGGAACCTCTCCTACAATGAGCAGTTCTTC. This codes for CAWRSTSGNLSYNEQFF. The chain recombines TRBV30 with TRBJ2-1; TRBD2 matches 11 bases. Germline-derived CDR1 and CDR2 are GTSNPN and SVGIG (reference sequence). The V gene end was trimmed by 3 bases and the J gene end by 0 bases; junction bases not matched to a gene: 7. The length of the CDR3 is 17 residues.

On this clonotype: A read error is likely, as this CDR3 ends without the conserved phenylalanine or tryptophan. CDR3 amino acids: CASGMTGGNEQYI. The CDR3 DNA sequence: TGTGCCAGCGGCATGACAGGGGGCAACGAGCAGTACATC. This chain uses TRBV11-3 with TRBJ2-7; 10 bases are a match to TRBD1. The junction had 6 bases not matched to a gene; V was cut back by 8 bases and J by 5 bases. Looked up from germline, CDR1 is SGHNT and CDR2 is YENEEA. CDR3 size: 13 residues.

This clonotype was seen a handful of times. A much larger clone lies one base from this, so it may be a read error. The V call is TRBV6-5, the J call TRBJ1-1; D gene unclear. Germline V gene sequence: CDR1 MNHEY, CDR2 SVGAGI. CDR3 size: 12 residues. CDR3 residues: CANSGREGEAFF. DNA for the CDR3: TGTGCCAACAGTGGCCGGGAGGGAGAAGCTTTCTTT.

The chain is built from TRBV6-5 and TRBJ2-3, with D unresolved. Per germline, CDR1 MNHEY and CDR2 SVGAGI. Trimming cost V 4 bases and J 4 bases, with 15 bases left between them. The CDR3 length is 15 residues. CDR3 in DNA: TGTGCCAGCAGTTCCCAGTGGCGTGGAGCAGATACGCAGTATTTT. Translation: CASSSQWRGADTQYF.

This clonotype was observed a few times. A read error is possible here, since a much larger clone lies one base away. Here the CDR3 omits its conserved ending phenylalanine or tryptophan, so a read error is the likely source. The chain has TRBV12-3 or TRBV12-4 and TRBJ2-7, with 7 bases aligning to TRBD1. The CDR3 spans 14 residues. J lost 7 bases, V lost 5 bases, and 11 bases had no gene match. CDR3 residues: CASSGTHRGREQYS. In DNA form, the CDR3 reads TGTGCCAGCAGTGGAACCCACAGGGGACGGGAGCAGTACTCC.

Details on this clonotype: One end of the junction is discordant with germline, which a read error may explain. CDR3 coding DNA: TGTGCCAGCAGTTTATACTGGACATGGGTCCTGAACACCGGGGAGCTGTCTTTT. Encoded protein: CASSLYWTWVLNTGELSF. The chain joins TRBV11-2 to TRBJ2-2; D is tentatively TRBD1 or TRBD2 (5 bases each). Germline V lookup: CDR1 SGHAT, CDR2 FQNNGV. The CDR3 contains 18 residues.

About this clonotype itself: A read error is likely, as this CDR3 ends without the conserved phenylalanine or tryptophan. This chain uses TRBV6-5 with TRBJ2-5; unclear D gene. This CDR3 spans 13 amino acids. V lost 8 bases to trimming and J lost 5 bases, with 15 bases between them. CDR1 is MNHEY and CDR2 is SVGAGI in the germline V gene. CDR3 DNA: TGTGCCAGCCGCATGGGCACAAAGGAGACCCAGTACTAC. The encoded protein is CASRMGTKETQYY.

This clonotype was detected only a few times. The junction departs from the called germline gene at one end, perhaps through a read error. The chain couples TRBV11-2 to TRBJ1-5, with D perhaps matching TRBD1 (6 bases). Germline V gives CDR1 SGHAT, CDR2 FQNNGV. This CDR3 has 17 amino acids. This CDR3 is CASCLACRQGSNQPQHF. The DNA of the CDR3 is TGTGCCAGCTGCTTAGCCTGTAGGCAGGGGAGCAATCAGCCACAGCATTTT.

This chain links TRBV5-4 with TRBJ2-7, with D maybe TRBD2 (5 bases). The germline V gene has CDR1 SGHNT and CDR2 YYREEE (reference sequence). The CDR3 extends over 16 amino acids. The ends were cut back, 3 bases at V and 2 bases at J, with 18 bases in the middle. The CDR3 nucleotides read TGTGCCAGCAGCTCTCCGGGAAATTCATTCCCCTACGAGCAGTACTTC. Translated: CASSSPGNSFPYEQYF.

This chain links TRBV11-2 with TRBJ1-1, with D possibly being TRBD1 (6 bases). Germline CDR1 and CDR2: SGHAT and FQNNGV. V lost 5 bases, J lost 5 bases, and 27 bases lay in between. The CDR3 covers 18 residues. CDR3 in amino acids: CASSGHSGTIFRETEAFF. Here the CDR3 DNA reads TGTGCCAGCAGCGGGCATAGTGGGACAATTTTTAGGGAGACTGAAGCTTTCTTT.

With respect to this clonotype: This may stem from a read error, because a much larger clone lies one nucleotide away. The chain uses TRBV5-6 and TRBJ2-7, with TRBD2 identical over 12 bases. CDR1 is SGHDT and CDR2 is YYEEEE in the germline V gene. This CDR3 comprises 14 residues. The CDR3 reads CASSLAGGPYERYF. CDR3 nucleotide sequence: TGTGCCAGCAGTCTAGCGGGAGGGCCCTACGAGCGGTACTTC.

The table lists this clonotype with a few counts. V and J are TRBV5-1 and TRBJ2-1, with 14 bases identical to TRBD2. V was clipped by 4 bases and J by 7 bases; unmatched bases: 4. There are 15 residues in the CDR3. Germline CDR1 reads SGHRS; CDR2 reads YFSETQ. CDR3: CASSVTSGGANEQFF. The CDR3 coding sequence is TGCGCCAGCAGCGTGACTAGCGGGGGGGCGAATGAGCAGTTCTTC.

This clonotype turned up a few times. The chain uses TRBV20-1 and TRBJ2-3; 10 bases are a match to TRBD1. Germline lookup yields CDR1 DFQATT and CDR2 SNEGSKA (reference sequence). J was trimmed by 3 bases and V by 5 bases; bases with no gene match: 5. The CDR3 covers 14 residues. The DNA for the CDR3 is TGCAGTGCTTCGGGACAGGGGTGGACAGATACGCAGTATTTT. Amino acids: CSASGQGWTDTQYF.

This clonotype was detected only once. This could be a read error, since a much larger clone is one nucleotide away. The rearrangement joins TRBV28 to TRBJ2-5, with D perhaps TRBD1 (5 bases). The CDR3 is made up of 15 amino acids. The germline CDR1 and CDR2 sequences are MDHEN and SYDVKM. The CDR3 spells CTSSFLRTTQETQYF. CDR3 nucleotides: TGTACCAGCAGTTTCCTTCGGACAACCCAAGAGACCCAGTACTTC.

In the case of this clonotype: An end of the junction differs from the germline gene, which may be a read error. The genes are TRBV6-2 or TRBV6-3 and TRBJ2-7, with 7 bases aligning to TRBD1. This CDR3 has 14 residues. CDR1 is MNHEY and CDR2 is SVGEGT in the germline V gene. CDR3 in amino acids: CTCSSRQGSYEQYF. In DNA, the CDR3 is TGTACCTGCAGTTCACGACAGGGATCCTACGAACAGTACTTC.